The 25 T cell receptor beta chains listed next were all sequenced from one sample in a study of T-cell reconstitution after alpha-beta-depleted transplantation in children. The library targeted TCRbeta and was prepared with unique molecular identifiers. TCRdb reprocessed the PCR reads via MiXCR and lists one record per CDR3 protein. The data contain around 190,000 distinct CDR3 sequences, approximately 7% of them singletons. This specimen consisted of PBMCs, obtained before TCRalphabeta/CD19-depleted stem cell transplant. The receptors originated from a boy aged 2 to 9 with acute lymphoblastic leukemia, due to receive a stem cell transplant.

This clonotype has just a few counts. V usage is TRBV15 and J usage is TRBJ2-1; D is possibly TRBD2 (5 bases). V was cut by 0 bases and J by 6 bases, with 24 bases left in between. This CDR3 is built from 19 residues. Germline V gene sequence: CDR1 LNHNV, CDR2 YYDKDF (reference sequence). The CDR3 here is CATSRDLNQRAPRFNEQFF. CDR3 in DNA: TGTGCCACCAGCAGAGATCTTAACCAGAGGGCCCCCCGGTTCAATGAGCAGTTCTTC.

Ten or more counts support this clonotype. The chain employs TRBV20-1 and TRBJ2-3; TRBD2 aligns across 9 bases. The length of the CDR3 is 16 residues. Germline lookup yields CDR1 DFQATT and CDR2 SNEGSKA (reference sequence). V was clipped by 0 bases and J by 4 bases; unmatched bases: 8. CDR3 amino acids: CSARDIAGGPPDTQYF. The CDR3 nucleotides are TGCAGTGCTAGAGATATTGCGGGAGGGCCCCCAGATACGCAGTATTTT.

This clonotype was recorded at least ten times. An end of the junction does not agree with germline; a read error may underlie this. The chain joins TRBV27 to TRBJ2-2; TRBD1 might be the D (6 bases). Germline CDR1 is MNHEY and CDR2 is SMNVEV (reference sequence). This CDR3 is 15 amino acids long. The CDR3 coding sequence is TGTGCCACCAGTAAGGTGGGGACATATGCCGGGGAGCTGTTTTTT. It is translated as CATSKVGTYAGELFF.

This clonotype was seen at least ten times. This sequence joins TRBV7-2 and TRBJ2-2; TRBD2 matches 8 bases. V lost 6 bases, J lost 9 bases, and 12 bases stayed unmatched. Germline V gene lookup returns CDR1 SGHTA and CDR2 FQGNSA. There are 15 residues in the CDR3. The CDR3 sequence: CASSLVPGLERELFF. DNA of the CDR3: TGTGCCAGCAGTCTCGTCCCGGGACTAGAACGGGAGCTGTTTTTT.

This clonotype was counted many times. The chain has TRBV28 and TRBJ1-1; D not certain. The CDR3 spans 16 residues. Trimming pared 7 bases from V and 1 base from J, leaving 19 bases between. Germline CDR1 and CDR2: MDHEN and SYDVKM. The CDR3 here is CASTSLRVSKNTEAFF. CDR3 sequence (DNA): TGTGCCAGCACCTCTCTTCGGGTAAGCAAGAACACTGAAGCTTTCTTT.

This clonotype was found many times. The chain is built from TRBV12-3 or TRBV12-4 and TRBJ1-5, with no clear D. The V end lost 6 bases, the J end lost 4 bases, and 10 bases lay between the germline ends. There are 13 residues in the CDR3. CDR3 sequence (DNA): TGTGCCAGCAGCTACGGGTTGAATCAGCCCCAGCATTTT. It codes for CASSYGLNQPQHF.

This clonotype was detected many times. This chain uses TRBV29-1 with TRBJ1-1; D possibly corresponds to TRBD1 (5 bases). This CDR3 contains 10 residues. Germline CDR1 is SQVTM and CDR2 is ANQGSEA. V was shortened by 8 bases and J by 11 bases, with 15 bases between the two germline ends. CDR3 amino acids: CSTWGSGAFF. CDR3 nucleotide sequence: TGCAGCACGTGGGGGTCCGGGGCTTTCTTT.

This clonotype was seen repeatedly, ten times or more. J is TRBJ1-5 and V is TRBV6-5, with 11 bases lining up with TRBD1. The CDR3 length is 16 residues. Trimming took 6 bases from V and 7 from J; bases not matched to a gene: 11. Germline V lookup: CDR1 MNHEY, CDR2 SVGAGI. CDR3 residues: CASSRKGTGGGQPQHF. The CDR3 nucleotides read TGTGCCAGCAGCCGAAAAGGGACAGGGGGAGGCCAGCCCCAGCATTTT.

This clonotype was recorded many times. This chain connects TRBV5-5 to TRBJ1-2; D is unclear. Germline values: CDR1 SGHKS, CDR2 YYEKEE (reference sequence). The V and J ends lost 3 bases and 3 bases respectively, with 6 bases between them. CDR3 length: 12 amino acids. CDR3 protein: CASSSDHYGYTF. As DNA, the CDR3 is TGTGCCAGCAGCTCTGACCACTATGGCTACACCTTC.

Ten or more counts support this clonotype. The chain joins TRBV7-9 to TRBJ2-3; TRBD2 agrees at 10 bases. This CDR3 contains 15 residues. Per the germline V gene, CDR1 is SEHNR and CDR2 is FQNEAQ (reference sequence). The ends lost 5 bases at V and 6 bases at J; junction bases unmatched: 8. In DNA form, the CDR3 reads TGTGCCAGCAGCACTGCTAGCGGGGGCTGGGATACGCAGTATTTT. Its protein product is CASSTASGGWDTQYF.

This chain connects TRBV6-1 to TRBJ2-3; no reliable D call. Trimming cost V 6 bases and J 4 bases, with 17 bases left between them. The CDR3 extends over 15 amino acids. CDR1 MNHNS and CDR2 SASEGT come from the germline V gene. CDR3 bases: TGTGCCAGCAGCCTGGATTTTGGAAGGGCAGATACGCAGTATTTT. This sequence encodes CASSLDFGRADTQYF.

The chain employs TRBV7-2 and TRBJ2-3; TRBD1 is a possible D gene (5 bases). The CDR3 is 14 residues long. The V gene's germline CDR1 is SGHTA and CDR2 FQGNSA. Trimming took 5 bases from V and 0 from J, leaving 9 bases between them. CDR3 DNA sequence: TGTGCCAGCAGCCTTTGGACAAGCACAGATACGCAGTATTTT. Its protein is CASSLWTSTDTQYF.

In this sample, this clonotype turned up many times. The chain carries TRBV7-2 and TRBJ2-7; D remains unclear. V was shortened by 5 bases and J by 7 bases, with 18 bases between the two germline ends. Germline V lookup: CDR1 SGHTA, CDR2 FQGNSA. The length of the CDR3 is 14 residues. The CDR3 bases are TGTGCCAGCAGCACCACGGCCAGGTACGGGGAGCAGTACTTC. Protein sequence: CASSTTARYGEQYF.

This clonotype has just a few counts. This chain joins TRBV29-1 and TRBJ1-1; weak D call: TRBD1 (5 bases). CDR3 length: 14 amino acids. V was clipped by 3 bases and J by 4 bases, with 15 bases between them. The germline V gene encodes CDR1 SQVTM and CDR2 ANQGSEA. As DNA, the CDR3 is TGCAGCGTTGAGATAGACAGCCTTGTCACTGAAGCTTTCTTT. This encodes CSVEIDSLVTEAFF.

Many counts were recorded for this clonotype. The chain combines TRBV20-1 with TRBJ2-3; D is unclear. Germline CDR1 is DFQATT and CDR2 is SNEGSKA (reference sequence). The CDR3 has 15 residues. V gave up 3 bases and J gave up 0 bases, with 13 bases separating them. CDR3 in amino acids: CSASLQIASTDTQYF. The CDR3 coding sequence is TGCAGTGCTAGCTTACAGATAGCTAGCACAGATACGCAGTATTTT.

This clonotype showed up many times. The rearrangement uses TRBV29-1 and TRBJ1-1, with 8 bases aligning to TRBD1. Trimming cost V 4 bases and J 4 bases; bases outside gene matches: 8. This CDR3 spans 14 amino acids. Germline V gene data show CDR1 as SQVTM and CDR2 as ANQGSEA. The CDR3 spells CSVGGRGLGTEAFF. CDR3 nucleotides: TGCAGCGTTGGGGGCAGGGGGCTTGGCACTGAAGCTTTCTTT.

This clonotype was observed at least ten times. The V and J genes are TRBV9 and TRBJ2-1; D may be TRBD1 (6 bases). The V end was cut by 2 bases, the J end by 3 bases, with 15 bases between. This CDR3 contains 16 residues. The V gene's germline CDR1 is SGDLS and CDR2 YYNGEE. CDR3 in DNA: TGTGCCAGCAGCGTTGACTGGGGGCCGGACTACAATGAGCAGTTCTTC. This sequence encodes CASSVDWGPDYNEQFF.

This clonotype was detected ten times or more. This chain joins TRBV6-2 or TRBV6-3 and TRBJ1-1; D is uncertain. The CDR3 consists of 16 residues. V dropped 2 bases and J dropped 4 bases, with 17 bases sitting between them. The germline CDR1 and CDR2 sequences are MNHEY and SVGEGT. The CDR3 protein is CASSYPPDRRSTEAFF. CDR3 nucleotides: TGTGCCAGCAGTTACCCCCCCGACCGAAGGAGCACTGAAGCTTTCTTT.

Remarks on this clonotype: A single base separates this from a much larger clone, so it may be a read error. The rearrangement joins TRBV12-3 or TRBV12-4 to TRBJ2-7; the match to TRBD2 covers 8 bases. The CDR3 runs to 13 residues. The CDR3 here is CASSRTSPYGQYF. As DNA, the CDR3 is TGTGCCAGCAGCCGGACTAGCCCCTACGGGCAGTACTTC.

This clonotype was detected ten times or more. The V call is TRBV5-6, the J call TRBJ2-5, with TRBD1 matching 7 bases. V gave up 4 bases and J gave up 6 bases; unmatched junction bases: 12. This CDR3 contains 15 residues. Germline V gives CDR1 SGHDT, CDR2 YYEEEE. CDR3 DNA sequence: TGTGCCAGCAGCGGAGCTAGACAGGGTATGAAGACCCAGTACTTC. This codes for CASSGARQGMKTQYF.

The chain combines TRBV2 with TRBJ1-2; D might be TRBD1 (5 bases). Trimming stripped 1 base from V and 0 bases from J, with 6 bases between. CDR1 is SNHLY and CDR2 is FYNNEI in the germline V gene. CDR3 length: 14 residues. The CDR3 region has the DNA TGTGCCAGCAGTGAAGGGGGGTCTAACTATGGCTACACCTTC. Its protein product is CASSEGGSNYGYTF.

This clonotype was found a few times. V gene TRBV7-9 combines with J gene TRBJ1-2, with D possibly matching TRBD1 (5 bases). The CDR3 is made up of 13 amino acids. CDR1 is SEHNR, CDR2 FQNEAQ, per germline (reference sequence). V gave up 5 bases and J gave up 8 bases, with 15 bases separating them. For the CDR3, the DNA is TGTGCCAGCAGCCCACCGGGGCAGGACGGCTACACCTTC. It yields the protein CASSPPGQDGYTF.

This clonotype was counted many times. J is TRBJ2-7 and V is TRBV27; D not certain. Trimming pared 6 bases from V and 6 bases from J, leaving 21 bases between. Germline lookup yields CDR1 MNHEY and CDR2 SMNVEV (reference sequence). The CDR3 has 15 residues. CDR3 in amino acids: CASSFRSLYQREQYF. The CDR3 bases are TGTGCCAGCAGCTTCCGGAGTTTATATCAGCGCGAGCAGTACTTC.

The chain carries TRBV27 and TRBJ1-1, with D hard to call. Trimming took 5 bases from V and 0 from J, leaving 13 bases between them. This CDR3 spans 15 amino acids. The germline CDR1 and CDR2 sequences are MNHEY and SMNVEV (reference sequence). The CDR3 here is CASSKGPVMNTEAFF. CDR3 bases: TGTGCCAGCAGTAAAGGACCGGTAATGAACACTGAAGCTTTCTTT.

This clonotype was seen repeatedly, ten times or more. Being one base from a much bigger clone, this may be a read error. CDR3 DNA: TGTGCCATCAGTCAGACACATAATAATCAGCCCCAGCATTTT. It is translated as CAISQTHNNQPQHF. The rearrangement uses TRBV28 and TRBJ1-5; D is ambiguous. This CDR3 is built from 14 residues. Germline CDR1 is MDHEN and CDR2 is SYDVKM.